This is a list of T cell receptor beta chains from one sample in a study of breast tumors, draining lymph nodes, adjacent tissues. TCRdb reprocessed the multiplex PCR reads with MiXCR, giving one entry per CDR3 protein. The repertoire has 200,000 to 250,000 distinct CDR3 sequences, 32% of them found once; the top ten carry 1.4%. Sequences were obtained from axillary lymph node tissue. All receptors come from a female donor with breast cancer. Some clones in this sample may be carry-over from other donors' samples. Both conserved end residues are part of each CDR3. A D gene is named only where the DNA matches it firmly. Expanded clones are given a class, and other clones once, few, many or no size at all.

j_call	d_call	clone_size	v_call	cdr3_nt	cdr3_aa
TRBJ2-3	NA	many	TRBV19	TGTGCCAGTAGTATAGCACTCTCAGATACGCAGTATTTT	CASSIALSDTQYF
TRBJ2-7	NA	many	TRBV28	TGTGCCAGCAGTACCGGAGATTTGGTCGACTACGAGCAGTACTTC	CASSTGDLVDYEQYF
TRBJ1-1	TRBD1	NA	TRBV28	TGTGCCAGCAGGCCGACCCAGGGGGCGCGAGCTTTCTTT	CASRPTQGARAFF
TRBJ2-7	TRBD2	many	TRBV6-1	TGTGCCAGCAGATGGCGGGAGGGAACGTGGAACGAGCAGTACTTC	CASRWREGTWNEQYF
TRBJ2-5	TRBD2	NA	TRBV12-3/TRBV12-4	TGTGCCAGCTCGGACAGCGGGGGGAACCAAGAGACCCAGTACTTC	CASSDSGGNQETQYF
TRBJ2-6	NA	many	TRBV20-1	TGCAGTGCTAGTCAGGGTCCCGGCTTGGCTGGGGCCAACGTCCTGACTTTC	CSASQGPGLAGANVLTF
TRBJ2-1	TRBD2	many	TRBV9	TGTGCCAGCAGCCCCCGACTAGCGGGAGCTTTGGATGAGCAGTTCTTC	CASSPRLAGALDEQFF
TRBJ2-4	TRBD2	many	TRBV4-2	TGTGCCAGCAGCCATCCGTCGGGGGAGGGCCGAAACATTCAGTACTTC	CASSHPSGEGRNIQYF
TRBJ2-5	NA	many	TRBV18	TGTGCCAGCTCACCAAGAGGATGGGGCGTGAAGACCCAGTACTTC	CASSPRGWGVKTQYF
TRBJ1-2	NA	NA	TRBV25-1	TGTGCCAGCAGGGAGGCCCGGGGAGGATATGGCTACACCTTC	CASREARGGYGYTF
TRBJ1-5	NA	many	TRBV15	TGTGCCACCAGCGTAGGTTTGGTGGTTTCGAGCAATCAGCCCCAGCATTTT	CATSVGLVVSSNQPQHF
TRBJ2-7	TRBD2	many	TRBV29-1	TGCAGCGTTGAAGGGGGGGAGGGCCTGGTCGAGCAGTACTTC	CSVEGGEGLVEQYF
TRBJ1-4	NA	NA	TRBV29-1	TGCAGCGTTTGGGATAGCGGGGAAAAACTGTTTTTT	CSVWDSGEKLFF
TRBJ2-1	TRBD2	once	TRBV9	TGTGCCAGCAGCGCCAGGACTAGCGGACTAGGGGCTTCCAATGAGCAGTTCTTC	CASSARTSGLGASNEQFF
TRBJ2-1	NA	many	TRBV6-2/TRBV6-3	TGTGCCAGCAGTTCCACCTACAATGAGCAGTTCTTC	CASSSTYNEQFF
TRBJ2-5	TRBD1	NA	TRBV2	TGTGCCAGCAGTGAAGCCGCGGGACAGGGGGCCTATGGCTACACCCTCGGTTCGGGGACCCAGTACTTC	CASSEAAGQGAYGYTLGSGTQYF
TRBJ2-7	TRBD1	many	TRBV19	TGTGCCAGTCCACCGGGACAGGGAACTTCCGAGCAGTACTTC	CASPPGQGTSEQYF
TRBJ2-1	TRBD2	NA	TRBV20-1	TGCAGTGCCAGCAGCAAAATAGCGGGGACCAACAATGAGCAGTTCTTC	CSASSKIAGTNNEQFF
TRBJ1-2	NA	many	TRBV2	TGTGCCAGCAGTAACAGGGAGACAGACTATGGCTACACCTTC	CASSNRETDYGYTF
TRBJ2-2	TRBD2	many	TRBV4-2	TGTGCCAGCAGCCAAAGCGGGAGATACACCGGGGAGCTGTTTTTT	CASSQSGRYTGELFF
TRBJ2-5	NA	many	TRBV27	TGTGCCAGCAGTTCCATTGGACAGATCGAAGAGACCCAGTACTTC	CASSSIGQIEETQYF
TRBJ2-1	NA	NA	TRBV3-1	TGTGCCAGCAGCCAAGGGTTTGACCAACGTCTTTCCTACAATGAGCAGTTCTTC	CASSQGFDQRLSYNEQFF
TRBJ2-7	NA	many	TRBV11-2	TGTGCCAGCAGCTTAGGGGCCGGGAGTGAGCAGTACTTC	CASSLGAGSEQYF
TRBJ2-3	TRBD2	many	TRBV5-4	TGTGCCAGCAGCTTACACGGGAGGACGGGCGATACGCAGTATTTT	CASSLHGRTGDTQYF
TRBJ2-1	NA	NA	TRBV5-1	TGTGCCAGCAGCTTGGTGAGGCGAGCTTGGGACAATGAGCAGTTCTTC	CASSLVRRAWDNEQFF
TRBJ2-5	NA	NA	TRBV7-7	TGTGCTAGCAGCCCAATTCAGGAGACCCAGTACTTC	CASSPIQETQYF
TRBJ2-4	TRBD1	many	TRBV30	TGTGCCTGGAGTGTTGGCAGGGGGTGGATTCAGTACTTC	CAWSVGRGWIQYF
TRBJ2-7	TRBD2	NA	TRBV5-1	TGCGCCAGCAGCCCGACTAGCGGGGGTATCTACGAGCAGTACTTC	CASSPTSGGIYEQYF
TRBJ1-1	NA	few	TRBV12-3/TRBV12-4	TGTGCTAGTGGTCGGGAGGGACAGAACACTGAAGCTTTCTTT	CASGREGQNTEAFF
TRBJ2-5	TRBD2	NA	TRBV15	TGTGCCACCAGCACGTCGGGGGGGCAGTACTTC	CATSTSGGQYF
TRBJ2-6	NA	NA	TRBV9	TGTGCCAGCAGCGTAGGTACTACCGGCACAGAAACACCCTCTGGGGCCAACGTCCTGACTTTC	CASSVGTTGTETPSGANVLTF
TRBJ2-2	NA	many	TRBV19	TGTGCCAGTAAAAATAGCCCCGGGAACACCGGGGAGCTGTTTTTT	CASKNSPGNTGELFF
TRBJ2-3	TRBD1	NA	TRBV28	TGTGCCAGCAGCCCCCCGGACAGGGGGTTTGGTTACACAGATACGCAGTATTTT	CASSPPDRGFGYTDTQYF
TRBJ2-1	TRBD2	many	TRBV4-3	TGCGCCAGCAGCCAATGGAGCGGGAGGGCCTCCAATGAGCAGTTCTTC	CASSQWSGRASNEQFF
TRBJ1-6	TRBD1	NA	TRBV19	TGTGCCAGTAGTGGGACAGGGATCAATTCACCCCTCCACTTT	CASSGTGINSPLHF
TRBJ2-2	TRBD2	many	TRBV20-1	TGCAGTGCTCTCCGGGAGGTAGCGGGAGGGCGGGACACCGGGGAGCTGTTTTTT	CSALREVAGGRDTGELFF